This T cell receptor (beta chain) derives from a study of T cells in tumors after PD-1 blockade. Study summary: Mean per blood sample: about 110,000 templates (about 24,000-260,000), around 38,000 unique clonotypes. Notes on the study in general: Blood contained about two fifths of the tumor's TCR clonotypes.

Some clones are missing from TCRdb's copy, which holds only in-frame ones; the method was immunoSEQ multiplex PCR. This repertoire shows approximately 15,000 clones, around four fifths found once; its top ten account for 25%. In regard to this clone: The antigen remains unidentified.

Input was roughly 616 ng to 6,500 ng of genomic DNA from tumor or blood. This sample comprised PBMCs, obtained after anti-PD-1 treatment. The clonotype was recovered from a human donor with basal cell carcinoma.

The CDR3 bases are TGTGCCAGCAGCTTAGCAGGACACAGTAATGAAAAACTGTTTTTT. It specifies CASSLAGHSNEKLFF. V is TRBV7-9 and J is TRBJ1-4; tentatively, D is TRBD1 (5 bases). The germline CDR1 and CDR2 sequences are SEHNR and FQNEAQ (reference sequence). The CDR3 consists of 15 residues. Trimming shortened V by 0 bases and J by 4 bases, and 9 bases separated the two germline ends.